Sequencing of this T cell receptor (beta chain) was carried out in a study of T-cell memory formation after mild COVID-19. The germline CDR1 and CDR2 sequences are SEHNR and FQNEAQ (reference sequence). V was shortened by 0 bases and J by 0 bases, with 12 bases between the two germline ends. The CDR3 runs to 17 residues. One entry per CDR3 protein, called by TCRdb with MiXCR from the 5' RACE reads. The repertoire holds around 260,000 distinct CDR3 sequences, with roughly 15% as singletons. This clonotype came up once. This chain uses TRBV7-9 with TRBJ1-5; D gene uncertain. Sequenced sample: PBMCs or a T cell subset sorted from them (not recorded which). This TCR was recovered from a man younger than 35 who had mild COVID-19 (a few samples of this study predate the infection). Cell type and time point are not known. CDR3 coding DNA: TGTGCCAGCAGCTTAGCGTCCGTCGGGCTTAGCAATCAGCCCCAGCATTTT. Translated, it gives CASSLASVGLSNQPQHF.